This TCR beta chain stems from a study of T cell responses to AZD1222 COVID-19 vaccine. Study findings and constraints: Epitopes outside B.1.351 and B.1.1.7 mutated regions reportedly drew nearly half of spike TCRs. Most donors were white British, females outnumbered males, and clonal diversity was possibly underestimated. In all cases, repertoires were sampled only after the peak T cell response. Spike-specific TCR breadth and depth were elevated following two AZD1222 doses.

Germline V CDR1 and CDR2: SGHDT, YYEEEE. V was shortened by 4 bases and J by 0 bases, with 15 bases between the two germline ends. The CDR3 extends over 16 amino acids. Repertoires were generated with immunoSEQ multiplex PCR, while TCRdb's copy carries only in-frame clones and drops some. The profile covers 90,000 to 130,000 clones, with around 90% appearing a single time and around 3.2% taken by the ten largest. On this clone itself: Its matching antigen is unknown.

Material: peripheral blood, obtained on day 0 of AZD1222 vaccination. The J gene is TRBJ2-3, the V gene TRBV5-6, with D tentatively TRBD2 (7 bases). The origin of this receptor is an adult in good health. The CDR3 here is CASSAGGGASTDTQYF. In DNA form, the CDR3 reads TGTGCCAGCAGCGCTGGAGGGGGGGCAAGCACAGATACGCAGTATTTT. The full variable domain, completed using reference TRBV5-6 and TRBJ2-3, is DAGVTQSPTHLIKTRGQQVTLRCSPKSGHDTVSWYQQALGQGPQFIFQYYEEEERQRGNFPDRFSGHQFPNYSSELNVNALLLGDSALYLCASSAGGGASTDTQYFGPGTRLTVL.